The rows below give T cell receptor beta chains drawn from one sample of a study of molecular identifiers for immune sequencing clone quantification. TCRdb ran MiXCR on the PCR reads and lists one entry per CDR3 protein. The sample records about 320,000 distinct CDR3 sequences, over 20% being singletons. The source material was naive CD8+ T cells from blood, with Jurkat cell RNA spiked in. The receptors come from a human donor in good health. Some libraries in this study had Jurkat cell RNA spiked in. The CDR3 runs from the conserved cysteine through the conserved F or W. The D gene is left open where the match is weak. Only some rows state a clone size, as once, few, many or a class for expanded clones.

j_call,clone_size,d_call,v_call,cdr3_aa,cdr3_nt
TRBJ1-1,many,-,TRBV5-1,CASSLGQGYTEAFF,TGCGCCAGCAGCTTGGGTCAGGGCTACACTGAAGCTTTCTTT
TRBJ2-1,-,TRBD2,TRBV11-2,CASSPSGDLQFF,TGTGCCAGCAGCCCGAGCGGGGATCTCCAGTTCTTC
TRBJ2-1,many,TRBD2,TRBV7-6,CASSRTLAGVGNEQFF,TGTGCCAGCAGCCGAACCCTAGCGGGAGTCGGAAATGAGCAGTTCTTC
TRBJ1-1,few,-,TRBV12-5,CASGLVGAEAFF,TGTGCTAGTGGTTTGGTAGGGGCTGAAGCTTTCTTT
TRBJ2-3,few,-,TRBV12-3/TRBV12-4,CASSFGAMNTDTQYF,TGTGCCAGCAGTTTTGGGGCCATGAACACAGATACGCAGTATTTT
TRBJ1-5,many,TRBD1,TRBV28,CASSLRSEGAQQPQHF,TGTGCCAGCAGTTTGCGGTCGGAGGGGGCTCAACAGCCCCAGCATTTT
TRBJ1-5,-,-,TRBV15,CATSTAKTGSVYSNQPQHF,TGTGCCACCAGCACAGCAAAGACGGGGAGTGTTTATAGCAATCAGCCCCAGCATTTT
TRBJ2-7,-,-,TRBV4-1,CASSQGIGLSYEQYF,TGCGCCAGCAGCCAAGGGATAGGGCTCTCCTACGAGCAGTACTTC
TRBJ2-2,few,TRBD1,TRBV3-1,CASSHLGQGNTGELFF,TGTGCCAGCAGCCACCTGGGACAGGGGAACACCGGGGAGCTGTTTTTT
TRBJ2-2,once,-,TRBV7-9,CASSFLATGELFF,TGTGCCAGCAGCTTTCTCGCCACCGGGGAGCTGTTTTTT